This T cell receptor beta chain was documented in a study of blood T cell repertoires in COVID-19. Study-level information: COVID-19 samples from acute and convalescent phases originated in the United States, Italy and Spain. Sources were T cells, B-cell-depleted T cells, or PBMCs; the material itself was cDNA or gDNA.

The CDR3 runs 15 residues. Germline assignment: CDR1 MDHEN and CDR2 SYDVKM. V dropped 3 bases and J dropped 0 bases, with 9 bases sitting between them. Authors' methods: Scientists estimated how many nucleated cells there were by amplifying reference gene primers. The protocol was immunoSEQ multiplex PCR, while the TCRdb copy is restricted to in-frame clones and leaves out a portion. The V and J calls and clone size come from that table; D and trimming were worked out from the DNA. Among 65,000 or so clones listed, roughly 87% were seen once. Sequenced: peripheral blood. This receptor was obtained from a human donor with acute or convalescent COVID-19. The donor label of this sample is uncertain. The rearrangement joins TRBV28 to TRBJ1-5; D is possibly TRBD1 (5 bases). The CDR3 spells CASSLRRGSNQPQHF. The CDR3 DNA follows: TGTGCCAGCAGTTTGAGGAGGGGTAGCAATCAGCCCCAGCATTTT.